The next 16 T cell receptor beta chains were all read from a single sample in a study of Ad26.COV2.S vaccination and SARS-CoV-2 variants (dated by TCRdb to the early 2020s). Library creation used the immunoSEQ multiplex PCR assay. Entries here come from immuneACCESS through TCRdb and include only in-frame sequences with V and J called. Some clones fail to appear in such tables; in the studies checked, an unresolved V gene covers under half of the shortfall, and the cause of the remainder is unknown. The sample table lists over 400,000 clones, approximately 90% of them with a count of one. The ten biggest clones cover about 1.6% of the sample. Per the publication, the treatment or condition label means: roughly 20 received Ad26.COV2.S at low or high dose, single or two shots; about 5 received placebo; per-sample allocation not given. Repertoires of vaccine and placebo recipients were sequenced from samples taken on day 63 after the first injection.

Sample: peripheral blood, taken in a trial of Ad26.COV2.S vaccine versus placebo. The receptors shown here come from a person between 18 and 65 years old who received the Ad26.COV2.S COVID-19 vaccine or a placebo.

The rearrangement links TRBV4-1 to TRBJ2-7; TRBD1 aligns across 10 bases. With V trimmed by 3 bases and J by 4 bases, 3 bases remained unmatched. CDR1 MGHRA and CDR2 YSYEKL come from the germline V gene. The CDR3 is 14 amino acids. The CDR3 sequence: CASSHDRGQYEQYF. Here the CDR3 DNA reads TGCGCCAGCAGCCACGACAGGGGGCAGTACGAGCAGTACTTC.

This clone was detected only a few times. This chain uses TRBV9 with TRBJ2-2, with D perhaps TRBD1 (6 bases). V was cut by 4 bases and J by 0 bases, with 13 bases left in between. The germline gives CDR1 SGDLS, CDR2 YYNGEE. This CDR3 is built from 16 residues. CDR3 sequence (DNA): TGTGCCAGCAGCCAAAGGACAGTAGCGAACACCGGGGAGCTGTTTTTT. This translates into CASSQRTVANTGELFF.

This sequence joins TRBV27 and TRBJ1-1; TRBD1 is a possible D gene (6 bases). This CDR3 is 12 amino acids long. V lost 3 bases to trimming and J lost 8 bases, with 10 bases between them. Germline V gene sequence: CDR1 MNHEY, CDR2 SMNVEV (reference sequence). CDR3 DNA sequence: TGTGCCAGCAGTTTCACAGGACAGGAAGCTTTCTTT. Translating it yields CASSFTGQEAFF.

The chain recombines TRBV28 with TRBJ1-1, with TRBD1 identical over 9 bases. Germline V gene sequence: CDR1 MDHEN, CDR2 SYDVKM. Unmatched junction bases numbered 2, after V lost 5 bases and J lost 1 base. CDR3 size: 14 residues. CDR3 bases: TGTGCCAGCAGTGGGACAGGGAGGAACACTGAAGCTTTCTTT. Its protein is CASSGTGRNTEAFF.

The rearrangement links TRBV7-2 to TRBJ2-7; 12 bases are shared with TRBD2. Germline V lookup: CDR1 SGHTA, CDR2 FQGNSA. The CDR3 spans 18 residues. The trim removed 0 bases at V and 4 bases at J, leaving 10 bases unmatched. The CDR3 loop reads CASSLALAGGPRSYEQYF. The CDR3 coding sequence is TGTGCCAGCAGCTTAGCCCTAGCGGGGGGGCCCCGTTCTTACGAGCAGTACTTC.

This rearrangement joins TRBV11-2 to TRBJ2-1; D might be TRBD1 (6 bases). The CDR3 length is 16 residues. Germline CDR1 is SGHAT and CDR2 is FQNNGV. The V end was cut by 5 bases, the J end by 2 bases, with 16 bases between. CDR3 sequence: CASSETGENAYNEQFF. CDR3 DNA: TGTGCCAGCAGCGAGACAGGAGAGAACGCCTACAATGAGCAGTTCTTC.

J is TRBJ2-3 and V is TRBV5-6, with a possible D match to TRBD1 (6 bases). Germline V gene sequence: CDR1 SGHDT, CDR2 YYEEEE. V dropped 3 bases and J dropped 1 base, with 15 bases sitting between them. The CDR3 runs to 16 residues. CDR3 loop: CASSWGSGAGTDTQYF. Written as DNA, the CDR3 is TGTGCCAGCAGCTGGGGGTCAGGGGCCGGCACAGATACGCAGTATTTT.

This chain uses TRBV10-3 with TRBJ1-5, with D tentatively TRBD1 (6 bases). This CDR3 has 16 amino acids. Germline assignment: CDR1 ENHRY and CDR2 SYGVKD. V lost 0 bases and J 3 bases, leaving 12 bases between the germline ends. The CDR3 loop is CAISESIQGHNQPQHF. The DNA of the CDR3 is TGTGCCATCAGTGAGTCGATTCAGGGACACAATCAGCCCCAGCATTTT.

The V call is TRBV19, the J call TRBJ2-3; 9 bases are a match to TRBD1. V lost 0 bases and J lost 4; bases outside the gene matches: 11. This CDR3 region has 18 residues. Looked up from germline, CDR1 is LNHDA and CDR2 is SQIVND (reference sequence). This CDR3 reads CASSIDLSQGAFSDTQYF. DNA for the CDR3: TGTGCCAGTAGTATAGATCTATCACAGGGGGCGTTTTCAGATACGCAGTATTTT.

The V call is TRBV6-2 or TRBV6-3, the J call TRBJ1-1, with 8 bases that match TRBD1. Trimming cost V 6 bases and J 5 bases; bases outside gene matches: 14. This CDR3 comprises 16 residues. Germline V gene lookup returns CDR1 MNHEY and CDR2 SVGEGT. CDR3 loop: CASSNPSGGVSTEAFF. CDR3 bases: TGTGCCAGCAGCAATCCATCAGGGGGCGTGAGTACTGAAGCTTTCTTT.

This chain uses TRBV10-3 with TRBJ1-1; 9 bases agree with TRBD1. V lost 3 bases and J lost 5; bases outside the gene matches: 7. CDR1 and CDR2 from the germline V gene are ENHRY and SYGVKD. The CDR3 runs to 15 residues. The CDR3, as DNA: TGTGCCATCAGTGAAACACAGGGGGCTGGGACTGAAGCTTTCTTT. It specifies CAISETQGAGTEAFF.

The chain combines TRBV3-1 (or the pseudogene TRBV3-2) with TRBJ2-3; TRBD2 agrees at 9 bases. The V and J ends lost 0 bases and 4 bases, in that order; junction bases with no gene match: 11. CDR3 length equals 18 residues. Germline V gives CDR1 LGHDT, CDR2 YNNKEL (reference sequence). CDR3: CASSQDGTAGGLADTQYF. CDR3 DNA: TGTGCCAGCAGCCAAGATGGAACAGCGGGGGGCTTGGCAGATACGCAGTATTTT.

The J gene is TRBJ1-2, the V gene TRBV6-5, with D unclear. The V gene lost 2 bases and the J gene lost 2 bases, with 12 bases spanning the gap. The CDR3 totals 15 residues. Germline CDR1 and CDR2: MNHEY and SVGAGI. DNA for the CDR3: TGTGCCAGCAGTTACAAACCGGACGGGAACTATGGCTACACCTTC. Its translation is CASSYKPDGNYGYTF.

V and J are TRBV24-1 and TRBJ1-2; 9 nucleotides align to TRBD1. The CDR3 contains 12 residues. V lost 9 bases to trimming and J lost 8 bases; unmatched junction nucleotides: 6. Germline loops: CDR1 KGHDR, CDR2 SFDVKD. The DNA of the CDR3 is TGTGCCACCTCACGGACAGGGGACGGCTACACCTTC. It is translated as CATSRTGDGYTF.

The CDR3 nucleotides are TGTGCCAGCAGCTTAGCGGGTCCAAAAGAGACCCAGTACTTC. This codes for CASSLAGPKETQYF. The genes are TRBV7-2 and TRBJ2-5, with D unclear. V shed 0 bases and J shed 3 bases, with 8 bases lying between them. The CDR3 is 14 residues long. From germline, CDR1 is SGHTA and CDR2 FQGNSA. Looking up the rest from reference TRBV7-2 and TRBJ2-5 gives the full variable domain: GAGVSQSPSNKVTEKGKDVELRCDPISGHTALYWYRQSLGQGLEFLIYFQGNSAPDKSGLPSDRFSAERTGGSVSTLTIQRTQQEDSAVYLCASSLAGPKETQYFGPGTRLLVL.

The V gene is TRBV27, the J gene TRBJ1-2; D gene ambiguous. Germline V gives CDR1 MNHEY, CDR2 SMNVEV (reference sequence). There are 10 residues in the CDR3. V lost 3 bases and J lost 8, with 4 bases in between. CDR3 residues: CASSLLGYTF. DNA for the CDR3: TGTGCCAGCAGTTTGTTAGGCTACACCTTC.